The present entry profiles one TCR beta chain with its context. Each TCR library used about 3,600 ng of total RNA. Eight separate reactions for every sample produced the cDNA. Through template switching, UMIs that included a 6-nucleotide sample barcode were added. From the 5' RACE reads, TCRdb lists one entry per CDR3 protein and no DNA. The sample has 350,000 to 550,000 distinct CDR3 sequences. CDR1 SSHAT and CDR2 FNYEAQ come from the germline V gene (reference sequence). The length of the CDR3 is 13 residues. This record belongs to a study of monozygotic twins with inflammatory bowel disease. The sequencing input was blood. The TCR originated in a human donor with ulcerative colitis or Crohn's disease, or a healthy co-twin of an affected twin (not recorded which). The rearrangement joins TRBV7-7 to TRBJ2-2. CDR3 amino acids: CASSPTNTGELFF.